A selection of T cell receptor beta chains follows, all from one sample in a study of blood T cell repertoires in COVID-19. Only in-frame clones appear in the TCRdb table, and some are missing; sequencing was by immunoSEQ multiplex PCR. The sample lists approximately 70,000 clones, around 89% occurring once. The sample was peripheral blood. The origin of the receptors is a woman aged 60-70 years with acute or convalescent COVID-19. Both conserved end residues are trimmed from each CDR3. Rows may omit the clone size; those that give it use once, few, many or a size class.

TRBV4-1 | - | ASSQVAGSNGYT
TRBV5-1 | - | ASSLGTGVMNTEAF
TRBV6-5 | - | ASAYRGDTGELF
TRBV19 | - | ASSTSGGDTGELF
TRBV3-1/TRBV3-2 | - | ASGYRGRETQY
TRBV5-6 | - | ASSLVGAANEKLF
TRBV5-1 | - | ASASGAGETQY
TRBV28 | - | ASIPDRESYGYT
TRBV6-5 | - | ASSSAPGRVYGYT
TRBV18 | once | ASSPEMGGLGSEQF
TRBV10-3 | - | AISDGPGKETQY
TRBV19 | - | ASSNGAGETQY
TRBV3-1/TRBV3-2 | - | ASRPRIIASGRKGNTGELF
TRBV6-5 | - | ASSSRERVSPLH
TRBV11-2 | - | ASSSRADMNTEAF
TRBV19 | - | ASSMSGQGARTEKLF
TRBV19 | - | ASSMPPGQGLEKLF
TRBV7-6 | - | ASSWGGTNTEAF
TRBV7-9 | few | ASSATGANQPQH
TRBV12-3/TRBV12-4 | - | ASSLGGNYGYT
TRBV5-4 | - | ASSAAVLAGGSNEQF
TRBV6-5 | - | ASSSSGARTENEQF
TRBV10-1 | - | ASRKPGQGSEETQY
TRBV7-6 | - | ASSLGDRGSETQY
TRBV3-1/TRBV3-2 | - | ASSQPAGRAKNIQY
TRBV5-4 | - | ASRHSGEPQGIQY
TRBV28 | - | ASSFGQLYNSPLH